This T cell receptor beta chain was profiled in a study of cytotoxic CD8 clonotypes in ibrutinib-treated CLL (dated by TCRdb to about 2021). Regarding the study in general: The cohort included around 16 treatment-naive and 11 relapsed/refractory patients; 17 to 18 were IGHV unmutated. Partial responses were observed in about 25 patients and complete responses in 2; after a median follow-up of around 64 months, remission was maintained in about 15 patients and progression was observed in 12. Response samples were obtained after a median of approximately twelve months of treatment, with a range of about 6 to 36 months. An average of around 250,000 productive templates and some 100,000 productive rearrangements was obtained per sample. Of the approximately 86 participants in the trial, about 25 had longitudinal samples available. Cryopreserved peripheral blood mononuclear cells were collected at three points: before therapy, at response, and at either sustained remission or disease progression. All remission and progressive disease samples were collected while patients were still receiving ibrutinib.

The CDR3 runs 11 residues from the cysteine to the phenylalanine. The CDR3 DNA has 33 bases and is translated from base 1. V is cut by 4 bases and J by 7 bases, and the space between the germline ends is 9 bases. CDR1 and CDR2, looked up from the germline V gene, are SGHDT and YYEEEE. The goal of deep resolution MiSeq sequencing was a depth between 1 in 1 million and 1 in 200,000 T cells, and coverage averaged 10x per clonotype. TCR beta libraries were generated with the immunoSEQ hsTCRB Kit. The original pipeline was this. ImmunoSEQ Data Assistant and ImmunoSEQ Analyzer were used for data analysis, and V, D and J genes were assigned according to IMGT definitions. Clonality, which ranges from 0 to 1, was calculated by subtracting the normalized Shannon entropy of productive rearrangement frequencies from one. Public clonotype analysis was restricted to overrepresented clonotypes comprising at least 0.05% of each patient's repertoire. Roughly 13 age-matched healthy donor repertoires from immuneACCESS were used as controls for clonality. TCRdb provides this immuneACCESS table in a form limited to in-frame rearrangements. Some clones are lacking; in checked studies, under half of them reflect an unresolved V gene, and why the rest are absent is not known. V and J calls and clone size are given by that table; D and trimming were obtained from the DNA. Here the sample has 150,000 or so clones; 70% to 80% occur a single time. Around 5% of the sample is held by the ten biggest clonotypes.

A remark on this clone: The antigen it binds to is not known. Base qualities are not at hand, and no much larger clone is one base apart.

The meaning of the sample's time point label: roughly 2 years on ibrutinib. For TCR beta library preparation, roughly 2.2 micrograms of genomic DNA were isolated from cryopreserved PBMCs. High-throughput TCR beta sequencing was performed on longitudinal blood samples from CLL patients receiving ibrutinib monotherapy. Patients were enrolled in a phase 2 open-label single-center ibrutinib monotherapy trial. Overall results and qualifications from the work: Public clonotypes were found to be uncommon and were observed to contract or remain stable during treatment; the increase in clonality was shown to reflect expansion of private clonotypes at ibrutinib response. Sustained-remission and progressing patients did not have matched sampling times, and lymph node repertoires were not examined. Baseline clonality exceeded that of age-matched healthy donors and correlated strongly with circulating CD8+ T-cell counts. An increase in clonality was observed at ibrutinib response, with clonality remaining stable during sustained remission and falling back toward baseline at progression.

The sequence derives from a human donor with chronic lymphocytic leukemia. The starting material was PBMCs, obtained after 24 months of ibrutinib treatment. The receptor chain draws on TRBV5-6 and TRBJ2-7; the D gene is unclear. The CDR3 protein sequence reads: CASSLTLEQYF. The DNA sequence is TGTGCCAGCAGCCTAACCTTGGAGCAGTACTTC.